This TCR beta chain was recorded in a study of blood T cell repertoires in COVID-19. Background on the study: Sites across the United States, Italy and Spain contributed samples from acute and convalescent COVID-19.

Per the authors' pipeline: Using reference gene primer amplification, nucleated cell counts were estimated. Assay: immunoSEQ multiplex PCR; the TCRdb copy retains only in-frame clones and omits some. The D gene and trimming were derived from the DNA, and the V and J assignments and clone size from that table. The sample shows a few hundred thousand clones, 70% to 85% of them seen only once. In Seattle, patients joined the study during active infection and were tracked longitudinally. Germline CDR1 is SSHAT and CDR2 is FNYEAQ (reference sequence). The CDR3 has 16 amino acids. On this clone itself: Mismatch with germline at one junction end may stem from a read error.

The rearrangement uses TRBV7-7 and TRBJ2-5; maybe TRBD2 (5 bases). Source material: peripheral blood. The receptor's source is a human donor with COVID-19, enrolled during active disease. The donor label of this sample is uncertain. Here the CDR3 reads CASSETGAVAQETQYF. As DNA, the CDR3 is TGTGCTAGCAGCGAGACTGGAGCGGTAGCCCAAGAGACCCAGTACTTC.